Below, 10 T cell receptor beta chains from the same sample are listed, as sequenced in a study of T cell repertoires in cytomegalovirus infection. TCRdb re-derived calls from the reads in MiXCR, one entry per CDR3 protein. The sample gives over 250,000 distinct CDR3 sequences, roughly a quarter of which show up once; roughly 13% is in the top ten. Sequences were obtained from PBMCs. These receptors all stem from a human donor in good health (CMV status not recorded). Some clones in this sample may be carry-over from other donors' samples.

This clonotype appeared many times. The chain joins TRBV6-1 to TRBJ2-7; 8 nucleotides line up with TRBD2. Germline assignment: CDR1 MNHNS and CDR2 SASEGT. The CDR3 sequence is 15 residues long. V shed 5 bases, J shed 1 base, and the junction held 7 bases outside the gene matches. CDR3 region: CASSSTLAGSYEQYF. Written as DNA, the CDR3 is TGTGCCAGCAGTTCCACCCTAGCGGGTTCCTACGAGCAGTACTTC.

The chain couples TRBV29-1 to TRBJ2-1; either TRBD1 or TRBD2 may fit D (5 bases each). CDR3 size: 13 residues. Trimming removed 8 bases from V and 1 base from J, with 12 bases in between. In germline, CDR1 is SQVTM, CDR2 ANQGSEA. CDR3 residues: CSLAPGSYNEQFF. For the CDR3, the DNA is TGCAGCCTAGCCCCAGGGTCCTACAATGAGCAGTTCTTC.

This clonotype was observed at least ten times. The CDR3 nucleotides are TGTGCCAGCAGCTTAGCTGTCTGGGACGAGCAGTTCTTC. Translating gives CASSLAVWDEQFF. The chain combines TRBV7-2 with TRBJ2-1; D is possibly TRBD1 or TRBD2 (5 bases each). Germline V gene data show CDR1 as SGHTA and CDR2 as FQGNSA. Deletions cut 0 bases from V and 10 bases from J, with 10 bases between. The CDR3 length is 13 residues.

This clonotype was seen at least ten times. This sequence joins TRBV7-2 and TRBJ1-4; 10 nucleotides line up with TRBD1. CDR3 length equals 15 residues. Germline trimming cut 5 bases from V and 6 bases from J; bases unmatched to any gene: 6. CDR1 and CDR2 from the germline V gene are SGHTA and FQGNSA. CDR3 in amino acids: CASSPRTGGHEKLFF. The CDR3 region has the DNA TGTGCCAGCAGCCCCCGGACAGGGGGACATGAAAAACTGTTTTTT.

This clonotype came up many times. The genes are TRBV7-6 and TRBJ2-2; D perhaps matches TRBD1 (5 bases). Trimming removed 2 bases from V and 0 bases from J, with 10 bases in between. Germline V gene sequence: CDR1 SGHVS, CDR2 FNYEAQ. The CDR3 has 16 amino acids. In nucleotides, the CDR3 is TGTGCCAGCAGCTTAAGTGGGGCAGCGAACACCGGGGAGCTGTTTTTT. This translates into CASSLSGAANTGELFF.

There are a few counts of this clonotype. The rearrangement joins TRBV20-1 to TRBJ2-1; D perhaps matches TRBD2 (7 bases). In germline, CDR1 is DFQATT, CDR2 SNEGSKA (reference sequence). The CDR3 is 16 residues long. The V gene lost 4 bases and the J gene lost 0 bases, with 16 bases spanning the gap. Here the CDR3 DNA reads TGCAGTGCTACCGTAGGGGGGGGAGCCTCCTACAATGAGCAGTTCTTC. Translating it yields CSATVGGGASYNEQFF.

The CDR3 is CASGHGEPQHF. The CDR3 DNA reads TGTGCCAGCGGACACGGGGAGCCCCAGCATTTT. The J gene is TRBJ1-5, the V gene TRBV11-2; D is perhaps TRBD1 (5 bases). V lost 8 bases to trimming and J lost 8 bases, with 10 bases between them. CDR3 length: 11 amino acids. CDR1 SGHAT and CDR2 FQNNGV come from the germline V gene.

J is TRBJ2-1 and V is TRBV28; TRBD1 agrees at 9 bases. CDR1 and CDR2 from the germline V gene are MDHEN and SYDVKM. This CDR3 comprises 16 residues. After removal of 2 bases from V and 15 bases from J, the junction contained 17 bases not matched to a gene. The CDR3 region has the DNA TGTGCCAGCAGTTTAGTTCCCGTTCGCGGACAGGGGTTGTGGTTCTTC. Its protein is CASSLVPVRGQGLWFF.

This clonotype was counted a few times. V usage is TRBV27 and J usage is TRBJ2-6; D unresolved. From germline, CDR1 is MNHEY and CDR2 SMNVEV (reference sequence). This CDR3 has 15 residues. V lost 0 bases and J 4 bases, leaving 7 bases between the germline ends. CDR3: CASSLSGLGANVLTF. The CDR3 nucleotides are TGTGCCAGCAGTTTATCCGGTCTGGGGGCCAACGTCCTGACTTTC. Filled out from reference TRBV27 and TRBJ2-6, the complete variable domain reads EAQVTQNPRYLITVTGKKLTVTCSQNMNHEYMSWYRQDPGLGLRQIYYSMNVEVTDKGDVPEGYKVSRKEKRNFPLILESPSPNQTSLYFCASSLSGLGANVLTFGAGSRLTVL.

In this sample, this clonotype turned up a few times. The chain's CDR3 is CASSLARTGGDSYTF. The CDR3 DNA is TGTGCCAGCAGCTTGGCCCGCACCGGGGGGGATAGCTACACCTTC. V gene TRBV5-4 combines with J gene TRBJ1-2; weak D call: TRBD1 (5 bases). Trimming stripped 0 bases from V and 9 bases from J, with 18 bases between. Per germline, CDR1 SGHNT and CDR2 YYREEE (reference sequence). The CDR3 spans 15 residues.